This T cell receptor beta chain was recorded in a study of T cells in Graves' hyperthyroidism and ophthalmopathy. The study, taken as a whole, reports: Stable hyperthyroidism was separated from ophthalmopathy by a model based on 13 V-J features.

RNA transcripts yielded amplified TCR beta CDR3 regions. First-round RT-PCR with HTBI primers amplified the TCR CDR3 region. TCRdb itself ran the multiplex PCR reads through MiXCR, one entry per CDR3 protein. The sample gives a few hundred thousand distinct CDR3 sequences, approximately 13% of which show up once; 30% to 40% is in the top ten. CDR3 length equals 14 residues. In germline, CDR1 is SEHNR, CDR2 FQNEAQ (reference sequence). Trimming left V 2 bases short and J 4 bases short, with 12 bases between. This clonotype was detected a few times. Its cognate antigen is unknown. The chain joins TRBV7-9 to TRBJ2-7; unclear D gene. Sequencing was carried out using blood. This sequence was found in a woman aged 40 to 49 with Graves' ophthalmopathy. CDR3 sequence reads: CASSLPAPTYEQYF. CDR3 DNA sequence: TGTGCCAGCAGCTTACCCGCTCCCACTTACGAGCAGTACTTC.